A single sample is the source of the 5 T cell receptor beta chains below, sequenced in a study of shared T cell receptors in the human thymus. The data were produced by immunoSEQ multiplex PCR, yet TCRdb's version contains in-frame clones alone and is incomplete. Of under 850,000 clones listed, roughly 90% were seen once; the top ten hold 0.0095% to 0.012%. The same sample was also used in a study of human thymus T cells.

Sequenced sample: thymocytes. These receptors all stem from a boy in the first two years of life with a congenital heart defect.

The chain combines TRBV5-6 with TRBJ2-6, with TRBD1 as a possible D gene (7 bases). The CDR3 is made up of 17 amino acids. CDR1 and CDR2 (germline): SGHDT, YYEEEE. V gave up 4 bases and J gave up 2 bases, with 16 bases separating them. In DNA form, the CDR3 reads TGTGCCAGCAGCCGCAGACAGGGAGGTCCTGGGGCCAACGTCCTGACTTTC. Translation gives CASSRRQGGPGANVLTF. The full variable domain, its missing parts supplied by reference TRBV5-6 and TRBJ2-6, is DAGVTQSPTHLIKTRGQQVTLRCSPKSGHDTVSWYQQALGQGPQFIFQYYEEEERQRGNFPDRFSGHQFPNYSSELNVNALLLGDSALYLCASSRRQGGPGANVLTFGAGSRLTVL.

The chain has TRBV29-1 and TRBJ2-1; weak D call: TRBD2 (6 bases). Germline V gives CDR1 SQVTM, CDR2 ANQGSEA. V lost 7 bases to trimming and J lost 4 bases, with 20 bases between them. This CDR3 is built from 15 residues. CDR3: CSALEAGSGYNEQFF. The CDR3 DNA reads TGCAGCGCCCTAGAGGCAGGGAGCGGGTACAATGAGCAGTTCTTC.

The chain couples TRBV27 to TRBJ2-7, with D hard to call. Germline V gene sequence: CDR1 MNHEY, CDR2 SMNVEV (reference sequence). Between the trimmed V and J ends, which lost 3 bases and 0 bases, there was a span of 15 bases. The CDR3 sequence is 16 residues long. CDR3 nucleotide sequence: TGTGCCAGCAGTTTTCTCTACGACACTTACTCCTACGAGCAGTACTTC. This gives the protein CASSFLYDTYSYEQYF.

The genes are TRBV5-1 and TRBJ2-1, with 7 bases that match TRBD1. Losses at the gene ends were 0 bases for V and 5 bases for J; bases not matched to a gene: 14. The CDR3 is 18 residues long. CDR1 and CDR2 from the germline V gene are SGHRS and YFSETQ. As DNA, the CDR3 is TGCGCCAGCAGCTTGGGGGGGAGAGGGGGCGGTCTCCACAATGAGCAGTTCTTC. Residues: CASSLGGRGGGLHNEQFF. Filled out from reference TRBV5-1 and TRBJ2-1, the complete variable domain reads KAGVTQTPRYLIKTRGQQVTLSCSPISGHRSVSWYQQTPGQGLQFLFEYFSETQRNKGNFPGRFSGRQFSNSRSEMNVSTLELGDSALYLCASSLGGRGGGLHNEQFFGPGTRLTVL.

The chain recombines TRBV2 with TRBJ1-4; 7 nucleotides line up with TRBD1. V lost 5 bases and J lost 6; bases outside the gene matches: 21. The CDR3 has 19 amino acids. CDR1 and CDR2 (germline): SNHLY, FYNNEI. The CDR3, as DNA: TGTGCCAGCAGTAGATTTCGGACAGGTAATGGGGAGACGGATGAAAAACTGTTTTTT. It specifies CASSRFRTGNGETDEKLFF.